These T cell receptor beta chains were read from a single sample in a study of OX40 agonist ivuxolimab in advanced cancers. Data came from immunoSEQ multiplex PCR; TCRdb stores just in-frame clones and leaves some out. The sample consists of about 88,000 clones, around 87% of them appearing once. The specimen was CD4+ or CD8+ T cells sorted from blood, collected in a trial of the OX40 agonist ivuxolimab. These receptors originate from an adult with an advanced solid tumor such as melanoma, head and neck, liver or kidney cancer. The CDR3 runs from the conserved cysteine through the conserved F or W. The D gene is left open where the match is weak. Part of the rows lack a size; the others show once, few, many or a class for expanded clones.

size	D	V	J	CDR3	DNA
-	-	TRBV6-1	TRBJ1-2	CASSEGSGLDSGYTF	TGTGCCAGCAGTGAAGGGTCGGGACTAGACAGTGGCTACACCTTC
once	-	TRBV7-2	TRBJ2-7	CASSQEAQTYEQYF	TGCGCCAGCAGCCAAGAGGCACAGACCTACGAGCAGTACTTC
once	-	TRBV29-1	TRBJ1-4	CSVGGQRDFEKLFF	TGCAGCGTAGGTGGACAGAGGGATTTTGAAAAACTGTTTTTT
-	-	TRBV6-6	TRBJ2-7	CASSFRNRELGEQYF	TGTGCCAGCAGCTTCCGGAACAGGGAATTAGGCGAGCAGTACTTC
-	-	TRBV7-2	TRBJ2-5	CASSLNGETQYF	TGTGCCAGCAGCTTGAATGGAGAGACCCAGTACTTC
once	TRBD2	TRBV4-3	TRBJ2-5	CASSASPGLAGVETQYF	TGCGCCAGCAGCGCCAGCCCCGGACTAGCGGGAGTTGAGACCCAGTACTTC
once	-	TRBV6-6	TRBJ2-3	CASSYSPSSTDTQYF	TGTGCCAGCAGTTACTCCCCCTCTAGCACAGATACGCAGTATTTT
few	-	TRBV9	TRBJ2-3	CASSVRGGGALDTDTQYF	TGTGCCAGCAGCGTAAGAGGGGGAGGGGCCCTGGACACAGATACGCAGTATTTT
once	TRBD1	TRBV19	TRBJ1-5	CASSLQGAGNQPQHF	TGTGCCAGTAGCTTACAGGGGGCAGGCAATCAGCCCCAGCATTTT
-	TRBD1	TRBV7-9	TRBJ1-1	CASSPRDRGRPNTEAFF	TGTGCCAGCAGTCCCCGGGACAGGGGGCGGCCGAACACTGAAGCTTTCTTT
once	-	TRBV7-9	TRBJ2-2	CASSRENTGELFF	TGTGCCAGCAGCCGAGAGAACACCGGGGAGCTGTTTTTT
-	TRBD2	TRBV30	TRBJ2-7	CAWINPGGRTYF	TGTGCCTGGATCAACCCGGGGGGACGGACTTACTTC
-	TRBD1	TRBV7-3	TRBJ1-1	CASSPIQGAYNTEAFF	TGTGCCAGCAGCCCCATCCAGGGGGCTTATAACACTGAAGCTTTCTTT
once	-	TRBV14	TRBJ2-5	CASSPAPRGRETQYF	TGTGCCAGCAGCCCGGCACCCCGGGGACGGGAGACCCAGTACTTC
few	-	TRBV9	TRBJ2-6	CASSLTVLSGANVLTF	TGTGCCAGCAGCCTTACAGTCCTCTCTGGGGCCAACGTCCTGACTTTC
-	TRBD2	TRBV30	TRBJ2-1	CAGRLSGGMKNEQFF	TGTGCCGGTCGACTGAGCGGGGGAATGAAAAATGAGCAGTTCTTC
-	TRBD1	TRBV9	TRBJ2-5	CASSVATGTGGLQETQYF	TGTGCCAGCAGCGTAGCTACGGGGACAGGGGGCCTACAAGAGACCCAGTACTTC
-	-	TRBV15	TRBJ2-3	CATSRAGSTDTQYF	TGTGCCACCAGCAGAGCGGGCAGCACAGATACGCAGTATTTT
-	-	TRBV7-9	TRBJ2-1	CASSLGSQYNEQFF	TGTGCCAGCAGCTTAGGATCCCAGTACAATGAGCAGTTCTTC
-	-	TRBV18	TRBJ2-7	CASSPNRDEQYF	TGTGCCAGCTCACCAAATAGGGACGAGCAGTACTTC
-	TRBD1	TRBV6-6	TRBJ1-5	CASRTGQGNQPQHF	TGTGCCAGCAGGACGGGACAGGGTAATCAGCCCCAGCATTTT
-	-	TRBV2	TRBJ1-2	CASSDNPRVNGYTF	TGTGCCAGCAGTGATAATCCCAGGGTTAATGGCTACACCTTC
-	-	TRBV11-2	TRBJ1-1	CASSLVSTEAFF	TGTGCCAGCAGCTTAGTCAGCACTGAAGCTTTCTTT
-	-	TRBV11-2	TRBJ1-2	CASSLEGRDYGYTF	TGTGCCAGCAGCTTAGAGGGCAGGGACTATGGCTACACCTTC
-	-	TRBV6-1	TRBJ2-7	CASSPPVVGSYEQYF	TGTGCCAGCAGTCCCCCCGTTGTGGGGTCCTACGAGCAGTACTTC
once	TRBD1	TRBV7-3	TRBJ2-2	CASSVTGTGLTGELFF	TGTGCCAGCAGCGTAACCGGGACAGGGTTGACCGGGGAGCTGTTTTTT
few	-	TRBV7-2	TRBJ1-1	CASTPAQGLNTEAFF	TGTGCCAGCACCCCCGCCCAGGGGTTGAACACTGAAGCTTTCTTT
-	-	TRBV30	TRBJ1-3	CAWRSGFGGNTIYF	TGTGCCTGGAGATCGGGGTTTGGTGGAAACACCATATATTTT
-	-	TRBV10-2	TRBJ1-2	CASSEGGGNYGYTF	TGCGCCAGCAGTGAGGGCGGGGGAAACTATGGCTACACCTTC
-	-	TRBV6-6	TRBJ1-6	CASSALMTGANSPLHF	TGTGCCAGCAGTGCCTTAATGACAGGCGCCAATTCACCCCTCCACTTT
-	-	TRBV7-9	TRBJ2-7	CASSLWGTPSYEQYF	TGTGCCAGCAGCTTATGGGGGACCCCTTCCTACGAGCAGTACTTC
-	-	TRBV5-1	TRBJ1-1	CASSLSQGRNTEAFF	TGCGCCAGCAGCTTGTCTCAGGGGAGGAACACTGAAGCTTTCTTT